The 8 T cell receptor beta chains in this list originate from one sample, sequenced in a study of technical replicates of blood from a handful of donors. Method: immunoSEQ multiplex PCR; TCRdb's copy keeps in-frame clones and lacks some. Of 50,000 to 70,000 clones detected, 90% to 95% appear once; the ten largest clones hold under 5%. Sequenced: PBMCs. The receptors were gathered from a human donor in good health. Some clones in this sample may be carry-over from other donors' samples.

This chain links TRBV6-5 with TRBJ1-2; D perhaps matches TRBD1 (5 bases). CDR1 MNHEY and CDR2 SVGAGI come from the germline V gene. CDR3 length equals 16 residues. V was pared by 0 bases and J by 3 bases, with 14 bases between. The CDR3 nucleotides are TGTGCCAGCAGTTACTCGTTTAAGACAGAGGACTATGGCTACACCTTC. Amino acids: CASSYSFKTEDYGYTF.

J is TRBJ2-2 and V is TRBV7-8; the D is unclear. This CDR3 has 16 residues. V shed 7 bases and J shed 7 bases, with 22 bases lying between them. Germline CDR1 SGHVS, CDR2 FQNEAQ. In nucleotides, the CDR3 is TGTGCCAGCAAATCCGACTCCCGGGTGATGAACGGGGAGCTGTTTTTT. As protein: CASKSDSRVMNGELFF. The variable domain in full, with the rest retrieved from reference TRBV7-8 and TRBJ2-2, is GAGVSQSPRYKVAKRGQDVALRCDPISGHVSLFWYQQALGQGPEFLTYFQNEAQLDKSGLPSDRFFAERPEGSVSTLKIQRTQQEDSAVYLCASKSDSRVMNGELFFGEGSRLTVL.

CDR3 protein: CSAGGVSPLHF. CDR3 coding DNA: TGCAGTGCTGGGGGGGTTTCACCCCTCCACTTT. The V gene is TRBV20-1, the J gene TRBJ1-6, with D possibly TRBD1 on 5 matching bases. CDR3 length: 11 residues. Trimming took 5 bases from V and 9 from J, leaving 8 bases between them. Per the germline V gene, CDR1 is DFQATT and CDR2 is SNEGSKA (reference sequence).

This rearrangement joins TRBV5-4 to TRBJ1-3; D uncertain. V was cut by 0 bases and J by 3 bases, with 4 bases left in between. Germline V gene lookup returns CDR1 SGHNT and CDR2 YYREEE (reference sequence). The CDR3 spans 13 residues. The CDR3 bases are TGTGCCAGCAGCTTGGGAGGTGGAAACACCATATATTTT. It yields the protein CASSLGGGNTIYF.

The V and J genes are TRBV6-4 and TRBJ2-3; 8 bases are a match to TRBD2. CDR1 MRHNA and CDR2 SNTAGT come from the germline V gene. This CDR3 has 15 amino acids. Trimming removed 4 bases from V and 2 bases from J; junction bases left unmatched: 5. CDR3 amino acids: CASSAQRGNTDTQYF. The CDR3 region has the DNA TGTGCCAGCAGTGCCCAGCGGGGGAACACAGATACGCAGTATTTT.

The genes are TRBV7-2 and TRBJ2-1, with D unclear. Germline CDR1 is SGHTA and CDR2 is FQGNSA. The length of the CDR3 is 14 residues. V lost 5 bases to trimming and J lost 8 bases, with 16 bases between them. For the CDR3, the DNA is TGTGCCAGCAGCCCCTCCGTAGCTTCCTATGAGCAGTTCTTC. Its protein is CASSPSVASYEQFF.

The chain couples TRBV7-3 to TRBJ2-5; 8 bases are a match to TRBD2. J lost 1 base, V lost 4 bases, and 2 bases had no gene match. There are 14 residues in the CDR3. Per the germline V gene, CDR1 is SGHTA and CDR2 is FQGTGA. CDR3 nucleotide sequence: TGTGCCAGCAGCTCGGGGGGGAGCCAAGAGACCCAGTACTTC. It codes for CASSSGGSQETQYF. Full variable domain (outside the CDR3, taken from reference TRBV7-3 and TRBJ2-5): GAGVSQTPSNKVTEKGKYVELRCDPISGHTALYWYRQSLGQGPEFLIYFQGTGAADDSGLPNDRFFAVRPEGSVSTLKIQRTERGDSAVYLCASSSGGSQETQYFGPGTRLLVL.

The genes are TRBV7-7 and TRBJ1-5, with TRBD1 identical over 12 bases. V gave up 4 bases and J gave up 7 bases; unmatched junction bases: 11. CDR1 and CDR2 (germline): SSHAT, FNYEAQ (reference sequence). The CDR3 totals 17 residues. The CDR3 is CASSSRPGTGGPQPQHF. DNA of the CDR3: TGTGCCAGCAGCTCACGTCCCGGGACAGGGGGCCCCCAGCCCCAGCATTTT.